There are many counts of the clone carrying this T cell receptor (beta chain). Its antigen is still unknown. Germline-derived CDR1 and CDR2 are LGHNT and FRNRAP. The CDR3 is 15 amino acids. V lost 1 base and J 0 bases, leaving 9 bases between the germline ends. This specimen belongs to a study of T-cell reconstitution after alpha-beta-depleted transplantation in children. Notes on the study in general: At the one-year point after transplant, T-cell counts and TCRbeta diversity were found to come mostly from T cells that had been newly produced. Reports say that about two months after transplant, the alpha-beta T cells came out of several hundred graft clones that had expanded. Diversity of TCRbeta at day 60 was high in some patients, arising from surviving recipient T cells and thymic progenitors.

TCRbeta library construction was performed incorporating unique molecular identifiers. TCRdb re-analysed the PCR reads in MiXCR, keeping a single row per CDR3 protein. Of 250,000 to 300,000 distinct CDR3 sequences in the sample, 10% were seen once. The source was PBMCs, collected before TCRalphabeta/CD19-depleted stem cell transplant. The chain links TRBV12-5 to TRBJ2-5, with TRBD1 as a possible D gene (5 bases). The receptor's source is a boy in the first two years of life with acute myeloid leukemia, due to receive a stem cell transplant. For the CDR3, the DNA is TGTGCTAGTGGTTTGGATCACAGGTACCAAGAGACCCAGTACTTC. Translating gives CASGLDHRYQETQYF.